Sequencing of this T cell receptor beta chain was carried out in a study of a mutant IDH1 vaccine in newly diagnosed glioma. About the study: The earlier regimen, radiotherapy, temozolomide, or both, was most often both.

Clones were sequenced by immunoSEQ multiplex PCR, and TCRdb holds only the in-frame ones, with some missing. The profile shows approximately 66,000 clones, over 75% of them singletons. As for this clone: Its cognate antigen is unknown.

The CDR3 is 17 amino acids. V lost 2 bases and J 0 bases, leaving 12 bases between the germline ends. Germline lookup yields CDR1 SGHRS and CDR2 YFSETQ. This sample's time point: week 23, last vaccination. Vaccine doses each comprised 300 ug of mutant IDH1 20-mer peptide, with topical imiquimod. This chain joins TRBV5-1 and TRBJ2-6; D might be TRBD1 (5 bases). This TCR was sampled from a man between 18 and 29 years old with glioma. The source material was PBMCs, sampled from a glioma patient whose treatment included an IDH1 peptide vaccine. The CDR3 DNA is TGCGCCAGCAGCTTTCGACAGCTCCTCTCTGGGGCCAACGTCCTGACTTTC. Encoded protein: CASSFRQLLSGANVLTF.